This T cell receptor (beta chain) was retrieved from a study of shared clonotypes between healthy human individuals. The study's findings and limits: Clonotypes shared by all four sorted-subset donors had higher generation probabilities than non-shared clonotypes. The study generally estimated greater richness for naive than memory subsets.

Concerning this clone itself: Its antigen remains unknown. In the same sample, other DNA sequences code for this CDR3.

This CDR3 contains 13 residues. Trimming left V 1 base short and J 3 bases short, with 6 bases between. Germline CDR1 SEHNR, CDR2 FQNEAQ (reference sequence). Donation came from healthy HIV-negative adults that had no recent acute infections or vaccinations. Here immunoSEQ multiplex PCR was the method, and the copy in TCRdb shows in-frame clones only, minus some. This table holds around 2.1 million clones, approximately 94% found once. This chain uses TRBV7-9 with TRBJ2-5; weak D call: TRBD2 (6 bases). This sequence originates from a man younger than 35 in good health. The sequenced sample consisted of naive CD4+ T cells sorted from blood. The subset denotes: CD45RA+ positively selected. The CDR3: CASSLGLEETQYF. The CDR3 DNA reads TGTGCCAGCAGCTTAGGACTAGAAGAGACCCAGTACTTC. Filled out from reference TRBV7-9 and TRBJ2-5, the complete variable domain reads DTGVSQNPRHKITKRGQNVTFRCDPISEHNRLYWYRQTLGQGPEFLTYFQNEAQLEKSRLLSDRFSAERPKGSFSTLEIQRTEQGDSAMYLCASSLGLEETQYFGPGTRLLVL.